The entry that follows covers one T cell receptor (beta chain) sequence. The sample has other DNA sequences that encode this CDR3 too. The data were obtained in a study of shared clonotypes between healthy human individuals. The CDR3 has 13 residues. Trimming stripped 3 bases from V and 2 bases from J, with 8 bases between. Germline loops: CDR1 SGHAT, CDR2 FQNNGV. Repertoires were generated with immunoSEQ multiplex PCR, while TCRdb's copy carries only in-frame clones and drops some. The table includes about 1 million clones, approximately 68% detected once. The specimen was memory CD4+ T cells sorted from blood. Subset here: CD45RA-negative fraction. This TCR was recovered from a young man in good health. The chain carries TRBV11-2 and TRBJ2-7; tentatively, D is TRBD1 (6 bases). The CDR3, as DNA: TGTGCCAGCAGCTTGGACAGAACCTACGAGCAGTACTTC. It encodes CASSLDRTYEQYF.